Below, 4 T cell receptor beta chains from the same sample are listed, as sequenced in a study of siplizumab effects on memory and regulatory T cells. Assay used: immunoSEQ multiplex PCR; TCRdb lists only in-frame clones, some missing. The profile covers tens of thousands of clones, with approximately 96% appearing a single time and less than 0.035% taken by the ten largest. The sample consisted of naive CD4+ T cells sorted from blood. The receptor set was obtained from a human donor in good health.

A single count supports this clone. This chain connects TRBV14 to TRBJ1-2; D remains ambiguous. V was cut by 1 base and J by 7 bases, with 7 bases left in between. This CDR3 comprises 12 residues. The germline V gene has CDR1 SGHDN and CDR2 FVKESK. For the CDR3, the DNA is TGTGCCAGCAGCCAAGTCCGGGGTGGCTACACCTTC. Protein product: CASSQVRGGYTF.

The CDR3 sequence is CASSVFEGEQYF. The CDR3 coding sequence is TGTGCCAGCAGCGTCTTTGAGGGCGAGCAGTACTTC. The J gene is TRBJ2-7, the V gene TRBV7-3; D may be TRBD2 (5 bases). The CDR3 is 12 amino acids. Trimming cost V 5 bases and J 6 bases, with 11 bases left between them. Germline-derived CDR1 and CDR2 are SGHTA and FQGTGA.

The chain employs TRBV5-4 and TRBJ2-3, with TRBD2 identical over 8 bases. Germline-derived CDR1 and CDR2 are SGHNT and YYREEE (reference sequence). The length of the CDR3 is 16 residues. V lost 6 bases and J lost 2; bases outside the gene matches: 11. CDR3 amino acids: CASNNRLAPVTDTQYF. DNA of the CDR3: TGTGCCAGCAACAACCGACTAGCGCCGGTCACAGATACGCAGTATTTT.

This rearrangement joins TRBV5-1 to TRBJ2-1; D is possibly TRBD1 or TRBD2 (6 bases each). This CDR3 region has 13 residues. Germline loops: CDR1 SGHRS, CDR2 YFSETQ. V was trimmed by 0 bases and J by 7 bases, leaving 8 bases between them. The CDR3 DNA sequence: TGCGCCAGCAGCTTGGAAGGGGGGAATGAGCAGTTCTTC. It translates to CASSLEGGNEQFF.